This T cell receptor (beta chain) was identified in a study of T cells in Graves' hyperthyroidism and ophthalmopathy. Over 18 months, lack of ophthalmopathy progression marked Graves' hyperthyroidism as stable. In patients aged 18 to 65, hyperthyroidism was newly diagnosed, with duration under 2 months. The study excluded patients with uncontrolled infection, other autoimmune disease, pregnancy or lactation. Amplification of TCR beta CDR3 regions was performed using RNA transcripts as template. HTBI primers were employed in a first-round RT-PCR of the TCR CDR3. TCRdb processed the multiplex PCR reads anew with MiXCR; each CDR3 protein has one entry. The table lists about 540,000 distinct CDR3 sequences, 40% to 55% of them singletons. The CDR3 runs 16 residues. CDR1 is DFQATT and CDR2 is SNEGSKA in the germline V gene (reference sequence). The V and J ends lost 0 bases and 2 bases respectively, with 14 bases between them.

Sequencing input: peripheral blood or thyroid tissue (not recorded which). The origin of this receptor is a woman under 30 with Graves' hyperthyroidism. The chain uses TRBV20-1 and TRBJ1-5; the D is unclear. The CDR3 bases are TGCAGTGCTAGAGATAGTAGTCGAGGAGGCAATCAGCCCCAGCATTTT. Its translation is CSARDSSRGGNQPQHF.